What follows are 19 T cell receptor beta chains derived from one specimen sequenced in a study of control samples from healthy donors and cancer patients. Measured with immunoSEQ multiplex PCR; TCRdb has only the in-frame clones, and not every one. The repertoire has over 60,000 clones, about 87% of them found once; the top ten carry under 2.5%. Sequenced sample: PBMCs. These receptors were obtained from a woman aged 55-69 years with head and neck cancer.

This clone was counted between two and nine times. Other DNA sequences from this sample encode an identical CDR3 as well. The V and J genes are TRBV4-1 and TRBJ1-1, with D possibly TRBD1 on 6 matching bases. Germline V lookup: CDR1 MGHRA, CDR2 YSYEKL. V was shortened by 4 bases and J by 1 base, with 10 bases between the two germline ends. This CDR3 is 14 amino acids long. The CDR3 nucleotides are TGCGCCAGCAGCCGCACGGGGGCGAACACTGAAGCTTTCTTT. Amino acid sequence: CASSRTGANTEAFF.

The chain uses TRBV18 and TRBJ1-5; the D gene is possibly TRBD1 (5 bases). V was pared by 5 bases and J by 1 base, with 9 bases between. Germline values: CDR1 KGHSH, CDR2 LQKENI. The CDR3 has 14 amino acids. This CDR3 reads CASSARDSNQPQHF. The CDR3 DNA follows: TGTGCCAGCTCAGCCAGGGACAGCAATCAGCCCCAGCATTTT. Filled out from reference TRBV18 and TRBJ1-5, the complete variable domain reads NAGVMQNPRHLVRRRGQEARLRCSPMKGHSHVYWYRQLPEEGLKFMVYLQKENIIDESGMPKERFSAEFPKEGPSILRIQQVVRGDSAAYFCASSARDSNQPQHFGDGTRLSIL.

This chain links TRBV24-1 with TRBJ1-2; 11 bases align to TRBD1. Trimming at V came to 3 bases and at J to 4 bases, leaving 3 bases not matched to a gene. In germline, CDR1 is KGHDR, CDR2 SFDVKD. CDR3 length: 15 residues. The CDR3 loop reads CATSDPGTGGYGYTF. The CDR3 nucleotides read TGTGCCACCAGTGATCCCGGGACAGGGGGCTATGGCTACACCTTC.

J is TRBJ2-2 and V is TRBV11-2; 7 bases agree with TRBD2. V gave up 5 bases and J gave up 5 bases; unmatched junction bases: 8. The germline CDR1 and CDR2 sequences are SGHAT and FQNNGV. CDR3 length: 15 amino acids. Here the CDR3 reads CASSLRDYLTGELFF. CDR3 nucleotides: TGTGCCAGCAGCCTCCGGGACTACTTAACCGGGGAGCTGTTTTTT.

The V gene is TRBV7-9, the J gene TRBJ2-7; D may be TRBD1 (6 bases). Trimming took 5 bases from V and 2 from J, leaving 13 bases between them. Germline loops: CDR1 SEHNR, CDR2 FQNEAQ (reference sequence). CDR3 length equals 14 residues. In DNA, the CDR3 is TGTGCCAGCAGCCCACGGACAGACCCCTACGAGCAGTACTTC. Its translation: CASSPRTDPYEQYF.

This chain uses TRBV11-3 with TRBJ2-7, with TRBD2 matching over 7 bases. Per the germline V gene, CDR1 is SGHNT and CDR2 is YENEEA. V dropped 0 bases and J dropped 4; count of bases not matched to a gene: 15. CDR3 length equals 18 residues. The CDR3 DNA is TGTGCCAGCAGCTTAGAGTACCCGGGGAGGGATTGGATTTACGAGCAGTACTTC. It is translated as CASSLEYPGRDWIYEQYF.

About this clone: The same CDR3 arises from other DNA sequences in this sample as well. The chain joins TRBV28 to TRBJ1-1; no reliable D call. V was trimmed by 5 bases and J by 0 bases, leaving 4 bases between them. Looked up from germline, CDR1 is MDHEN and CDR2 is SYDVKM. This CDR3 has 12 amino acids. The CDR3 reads CASSRLNTEAFF. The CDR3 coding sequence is TGTGCCAGCAGTCGACTGAACACTGAAGCTTTCTTT.

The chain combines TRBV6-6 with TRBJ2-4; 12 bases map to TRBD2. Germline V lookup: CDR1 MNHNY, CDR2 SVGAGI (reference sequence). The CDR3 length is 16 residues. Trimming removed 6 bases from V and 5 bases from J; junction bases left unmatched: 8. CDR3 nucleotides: TGTGCCAGCAGAACGACTAGCGGGAGCCTGGAAAACATTCAGTACTTC. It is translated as CASRTTSGSLENIQYF.

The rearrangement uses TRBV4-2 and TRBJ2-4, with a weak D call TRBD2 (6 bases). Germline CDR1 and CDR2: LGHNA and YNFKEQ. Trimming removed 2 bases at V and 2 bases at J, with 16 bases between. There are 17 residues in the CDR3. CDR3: CASSQRTTGVTKNIQYF. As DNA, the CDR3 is TGTGCCAGCAGCCAACGAACCACGGGGGTGACCAAAAACATTCAGTACTTC.

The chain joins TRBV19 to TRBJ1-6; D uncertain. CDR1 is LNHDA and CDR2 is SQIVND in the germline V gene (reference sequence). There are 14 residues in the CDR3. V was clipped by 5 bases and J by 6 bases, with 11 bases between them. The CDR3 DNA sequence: TGTGCCAGTAGTGCTAGGGAAAGTAATTCACCCCTCCACTTT. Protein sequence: CASSARESNSPLHF.

The CDR3 DNA reads as TGTGCCAGCAGCTTAGAGGGGAAGACGAGTAATTCACCCCTCCACTTT. This encodes CASSLEGKTSNSPLHF. The J gene is TRBJ1-6, the V gene TRBV7-8; D may be TRBD1 (5 bases). Germline-derived CDR1 and CDR2 are SGHVS and FQNEAQ. The CDR3 loop spans 16 amino acids. Deletions cut 1 base from V and 6 bases from J, with 13 bases between.

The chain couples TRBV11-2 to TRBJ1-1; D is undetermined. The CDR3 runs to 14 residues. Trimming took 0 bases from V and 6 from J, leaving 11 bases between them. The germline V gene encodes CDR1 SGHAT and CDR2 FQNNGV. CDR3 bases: TGTGCCAGCAGCTTAGATAGGGCAGACGCTGAAGCTTTCTTT. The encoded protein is CASSLDRADAEAFF.

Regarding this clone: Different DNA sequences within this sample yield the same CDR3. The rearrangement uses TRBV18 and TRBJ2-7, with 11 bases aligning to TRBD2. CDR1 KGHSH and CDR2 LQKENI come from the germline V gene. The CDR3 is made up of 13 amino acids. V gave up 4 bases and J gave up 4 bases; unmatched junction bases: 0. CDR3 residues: CASSRTSGYEQYF. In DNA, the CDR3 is TGTGCCAGCTCACGGACTAGCGGGTACGAGCAGTACTTC.

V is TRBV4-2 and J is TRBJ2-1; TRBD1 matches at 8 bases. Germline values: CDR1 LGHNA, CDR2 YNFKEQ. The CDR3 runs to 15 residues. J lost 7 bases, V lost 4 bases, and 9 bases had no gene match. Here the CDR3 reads CASSRGQGSANEQFF. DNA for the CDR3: TGTGCCAGCAGCCGAGGACAGGGTTCCGCAAATGAGCAGTTCTTC.

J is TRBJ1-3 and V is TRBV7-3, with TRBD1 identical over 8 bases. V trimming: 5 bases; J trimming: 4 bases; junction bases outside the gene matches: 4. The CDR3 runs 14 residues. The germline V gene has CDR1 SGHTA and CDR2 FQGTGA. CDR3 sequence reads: CASSPTGEGNTIYF. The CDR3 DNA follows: TGTGCCAGCAGCCCGACAGGGGAAGGAAACACCATATATTTT. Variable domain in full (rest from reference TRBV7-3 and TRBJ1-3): GAGVSQTPSNKVTEKGKYVELRCDPISGHTALYWYRQSLGQGPEFLIYFQGTGAADDSGLPNDRFFAVRPEGSVSTLKIQRTERGDSAVYLCASSPTGEGNTIYFGEGSWLTVV.

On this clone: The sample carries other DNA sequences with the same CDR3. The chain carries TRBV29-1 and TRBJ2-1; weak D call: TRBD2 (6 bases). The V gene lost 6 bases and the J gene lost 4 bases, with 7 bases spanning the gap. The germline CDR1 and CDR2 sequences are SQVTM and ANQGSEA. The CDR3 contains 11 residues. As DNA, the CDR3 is TGCAGCGTGGGACTTTACAATGAGCAGTTCTTC. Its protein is CSVGLYNEQFF.

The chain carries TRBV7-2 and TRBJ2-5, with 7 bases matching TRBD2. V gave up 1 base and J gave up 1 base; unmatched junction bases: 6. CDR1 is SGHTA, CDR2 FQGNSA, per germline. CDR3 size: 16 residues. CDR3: CASSLVRGIAQETQYF. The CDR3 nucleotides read TGTGCCAGCAGCTTAGTGCGGGGGATAGCCCAAGAGACCCAGTACTTC. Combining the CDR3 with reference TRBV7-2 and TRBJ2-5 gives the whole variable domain GAGVSQSPSNKVTEKGKDVELRCDPISGHTALYWYRQSLGQGLEFLIYFQGNSAPDKSGLPSDRFSAERTGGSVSTLTIQRTQQEDSAVYLCASSLVRGIAQETQYFGPGTRLLVL.

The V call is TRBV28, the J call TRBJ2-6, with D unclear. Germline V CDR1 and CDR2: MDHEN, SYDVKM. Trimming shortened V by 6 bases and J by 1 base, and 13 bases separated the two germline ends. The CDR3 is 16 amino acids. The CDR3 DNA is TGTGCCAGCAGCCCTACCCAAATATCTGGGGCCAACGTCCTGACTTTC. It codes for CASSPTQISGANVLTF. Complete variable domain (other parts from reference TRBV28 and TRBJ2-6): DVKVTQSSRYLVKRTGEKVFLECVQDMDHENMFWYRQDPGLGLRLIYFSYDVKMKEKGDIPEGYSVSREKKERFSLILESASTNQTSMYLCASSPTQISGANVLTFGAGSRLTVL.

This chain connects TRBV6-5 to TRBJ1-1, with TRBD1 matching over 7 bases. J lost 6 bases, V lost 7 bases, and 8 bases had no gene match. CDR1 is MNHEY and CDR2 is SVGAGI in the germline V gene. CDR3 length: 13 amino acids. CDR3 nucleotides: TGTGCCAGCACCAAGACAGGGCGCGCTGAAGCTTTCTTT. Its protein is CASTKTGRAEAFF.